The clone carrying this T cell receptor beta chain has a handful of counts. Its target is not known. This sample is part of a study of post-analysis software for immune sequencing data. Study-wide findings and caveats: Higher frequency in patients than in controls was seen for about five TRBV segments, with TRBV5-6, TRBV5-1 and TRBV20-1 among them. Diversity measured as normalized Chao1 was significantly lower in multiple sclerosis patients than in controls.

TCR beta libraries were prepared from cDNA with unique molecular identifiers. TCRdb processed the PCR reads anew with MiXCR; each CDR3 protein has one entry. The sample consists of 380,000 or so distinct CDR3 sequences, less than 35% of them appearing once. J gave up 4 bases and V 7 bases, and 7 bases lay outside the gene matches. CDR3 length: 13 residues. Looked up from germline, CDR1 is SQVTM and CDR2 is ANQGSEA. The chain carries TRBV29-1 and TRBJ2-1, with TRBD1 matching over 7 bases. This sequence was found in a girl aged 10 to 17 with multiple sclerosis. The material sequenced was blood. The CDR3 protein is CSAGDSAYNEQFF. The CDR3 DNA reads as TGCAGCGCTGGGGACAGCGCATACAATGAGCAGTTCTTC.